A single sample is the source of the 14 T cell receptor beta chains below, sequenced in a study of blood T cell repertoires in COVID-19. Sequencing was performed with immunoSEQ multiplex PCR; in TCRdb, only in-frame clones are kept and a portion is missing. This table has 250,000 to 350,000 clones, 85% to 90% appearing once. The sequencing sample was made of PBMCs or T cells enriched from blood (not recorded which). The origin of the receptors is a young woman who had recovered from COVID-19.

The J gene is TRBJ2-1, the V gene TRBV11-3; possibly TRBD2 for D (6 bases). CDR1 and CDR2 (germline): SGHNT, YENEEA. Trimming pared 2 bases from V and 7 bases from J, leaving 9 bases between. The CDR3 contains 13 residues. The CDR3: CASSLIGGNEQFF. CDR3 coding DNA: TGTGCCAGCAGCTTAATCGGGGGTAATGAGCAGTTCTTC.

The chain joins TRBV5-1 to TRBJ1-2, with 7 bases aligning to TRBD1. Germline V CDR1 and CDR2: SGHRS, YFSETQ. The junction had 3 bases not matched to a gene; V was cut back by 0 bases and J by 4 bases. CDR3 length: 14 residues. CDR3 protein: CASSLAWDSYGYTF. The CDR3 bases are TGCGCCAGCAGCTTGGCTTGGGACAGCTATGGCTACACCTTC.

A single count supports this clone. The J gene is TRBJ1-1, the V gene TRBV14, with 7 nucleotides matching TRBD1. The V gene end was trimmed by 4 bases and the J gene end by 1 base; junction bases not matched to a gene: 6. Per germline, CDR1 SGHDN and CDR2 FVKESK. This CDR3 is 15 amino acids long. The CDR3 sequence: CASSPPTGQNTEAFF. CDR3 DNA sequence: TGTGCCAGCAGCCCACCGACAGGGCAGAACACTGAAGCTTTCTTT.

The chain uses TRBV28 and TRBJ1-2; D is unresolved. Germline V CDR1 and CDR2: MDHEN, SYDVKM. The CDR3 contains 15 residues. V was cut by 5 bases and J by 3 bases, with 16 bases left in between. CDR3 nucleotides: TGTGCCAGCAGTCCCCTAGTGGAGGCGGACTATGGCTACACCTTC. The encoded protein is CASSPLVEADYGYTF.

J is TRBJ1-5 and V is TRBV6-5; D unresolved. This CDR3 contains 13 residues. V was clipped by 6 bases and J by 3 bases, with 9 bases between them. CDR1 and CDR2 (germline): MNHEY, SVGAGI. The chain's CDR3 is CASRRRDNQPQHF. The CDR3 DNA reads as TGTGCCAGCAGGAGGCGGGACAATCAGCCCCAGCATTTT.

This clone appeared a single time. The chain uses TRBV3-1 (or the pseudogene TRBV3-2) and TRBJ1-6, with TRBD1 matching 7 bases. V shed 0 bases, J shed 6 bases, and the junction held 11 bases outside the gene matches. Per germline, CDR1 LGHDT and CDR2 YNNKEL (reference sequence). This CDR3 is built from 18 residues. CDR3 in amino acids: CASSQDWTGRLLNSPLHF. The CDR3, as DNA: TGTGCCAGCAGCCAAGACTGGACAGGCCGTCTACTTAATTCACCCCTCCACTTT.

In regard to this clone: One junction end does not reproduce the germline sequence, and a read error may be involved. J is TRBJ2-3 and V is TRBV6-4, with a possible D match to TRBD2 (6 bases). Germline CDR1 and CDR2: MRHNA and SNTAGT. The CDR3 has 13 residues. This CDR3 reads CASGDGGTDTQYF. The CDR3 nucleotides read TGTGCCAGCGGTGATGGAGGGACAGATACGCAGTATTTT.

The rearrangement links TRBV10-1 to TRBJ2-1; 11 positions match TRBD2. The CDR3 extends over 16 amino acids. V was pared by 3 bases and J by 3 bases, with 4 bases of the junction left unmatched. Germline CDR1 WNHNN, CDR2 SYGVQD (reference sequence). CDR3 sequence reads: CASSDRLAGSYNEQFF. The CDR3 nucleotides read TGCGCCAGCAGTGACCGACTAGCGGGGAGCTACAATGAGCAGTTCTTC.

The CDR3 is CASSWAGEETQYF. In DNA, the CDR3 is TGTGCCAGCAGCTGGGCAGGGGAAGAGACCCAGTACTTC. The gene calls are TRBV11-2 and TRBJ2-5, with a weak D call TRBD1 (6 bases). The CDR3 runs to 13 residues. The germline V and J ends were trimmed by 4 bases and 3 bases, with 9 bases remaining between them. Germline CDR1 SGHAT, CDR2 FQNNGV.

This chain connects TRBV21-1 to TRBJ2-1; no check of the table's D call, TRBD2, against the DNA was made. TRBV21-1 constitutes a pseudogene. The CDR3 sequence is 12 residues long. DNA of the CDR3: TGTGCCAGCAGCAAACGGAGTCATGAGCAGTTCTTC. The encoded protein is CASSKRSHEQFF.

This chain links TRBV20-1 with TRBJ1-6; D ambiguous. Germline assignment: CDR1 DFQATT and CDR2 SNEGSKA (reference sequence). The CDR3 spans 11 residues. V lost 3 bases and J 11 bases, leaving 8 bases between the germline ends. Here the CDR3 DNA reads TGCAGTGCTAGTTTCGGGGCACCCCTCCACTTT. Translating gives CSASFGAPLHF.

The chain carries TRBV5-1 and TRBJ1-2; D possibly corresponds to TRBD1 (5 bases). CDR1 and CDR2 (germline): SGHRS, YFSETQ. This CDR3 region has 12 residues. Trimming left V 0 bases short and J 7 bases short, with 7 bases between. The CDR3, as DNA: TGCGCCAGCAGCTTGGCAGGGTTTGGCTACACCTTC. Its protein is CASSLAGFGYTF.

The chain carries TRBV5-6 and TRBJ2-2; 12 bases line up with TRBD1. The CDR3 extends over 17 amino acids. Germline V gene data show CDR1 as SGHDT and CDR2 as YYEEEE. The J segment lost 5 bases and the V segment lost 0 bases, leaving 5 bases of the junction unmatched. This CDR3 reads CASSLVGDRGPTGELFF. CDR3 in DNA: TGTGCCAGCAGCTTGGTTGGGGACAGGGGGCCGACCGGGGAGCTGTTTTTT.

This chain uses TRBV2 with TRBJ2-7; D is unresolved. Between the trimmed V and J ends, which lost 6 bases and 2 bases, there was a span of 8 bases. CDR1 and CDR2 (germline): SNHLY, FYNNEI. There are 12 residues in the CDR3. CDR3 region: CASRIQTYEQYF. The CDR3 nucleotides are TGTGCCAGCAGGATACAGACCTACGAGCAGTACTTC.